The 4 T cell receptor beta chains listed next were all sequenced from one sample in a study of T cells in Graves' hyperthyroidism and ophthalmopathy. Amplified regions were TCR beta CDR3 sequences from RNA transcripts. During a first-round RT-PCR of the TCR CDR3, the HTBI primer set was used. TCRdb re-analysed the multiplex PCR reads in MiXCR, keeping a single row per CDR3 protein. The repertoire has 300,000 to 450,000 distinct CDR3 sequences, approximately 14% of them found once; the top ten carry around 30%. Sequencing was performed on blood. The receptor source for this set is a woman aged 18-29 years with Graves' hyperthyroidism that later progressed to Graves' ophthalmopathy.

The chain uses TRBV6-1 and TRBJ2-2, with D possibly being TRBD2 (6 bases). This CDR3 spans 13 amino acids. The germline V and J ends were trimmed by 5 bases and 7 bases, with 11 bases remaining between them. The germline CDR1 and CDR2 sequences are MNHNS and SASEGT. The CDR3 region has the DNA TGTGCCAGCAGTCCTAAGCGGGTCGGGGAGCTGTTTTTT. Its protein is CASSPKRVGELFF.

In its sample, this clonotype was seen many times. The chain recombines TRBV11-2 with TRBJ2-3; D is undetermined. V lost 4 bases and J lost 5, with 10 bases in between. The CDR3 is 13 amino acids. In germline, CDR1 is SGHAT, CDR2 FQNNGV. The DNA for the CDR3 is TGTGCCAGCAGCTCCGGACCTAAAGATACGCAGTATTTT. It yields the protein CASSSGPKDTQYF. The full variable domain, rest sourced from reference TRBV11-2 and TRBJ2-3, is EAGVAQSPRYKIIEKRQSVAFWCNPISGHATLYWYQQILGQGPKLLIQFQNNGVVDDSQLPKDRFSAERLKGVDSTLKIQPAKLEDSAVYLCASSSGPKDTQYFGPGTRLTVL.

This clonotype was counted ten times or more. This chain uses TRBV2 with TRBJ2-5; 8 nucleotides line up with TRBD1. The CDR3 has 14 amino acids. Germline V gives CDR1 SNHLY, CDR2 FYNNEI. V lost 6 bases, J lost 5 bases, and 8 bases stayed unmatched. CDR3 coding DNA: TGTGCCAGCAGCGGGACAGGCTGGGGGGAGACCCAGTACTTC. It yields the protein CASSGTGWGETQYF.

The table lists this clonotype with a few counts. This chain joins TRBV6-1 and TRBJ2-1; 11 bases align to TRBD2. The CDR3 is made up of 15 amino acids. The germline gives CDR1 MNHNS, CDR2 SASEGT. V was clipped by 7 bases and J by 10 bases; unmatched bases: 12. CDR3 region: CASTATSGSHLEQFF. As DNA, the CDR3 is TGTGCCAGCACCGCCACTAGCGGGAGCCACCTGGAGCAGTTCTTC.